The 8 T cell receptor beta chains below all came from one sample that was sequenced in a study of control samples from healthy donors and cancer patients. This table comes from immunoSEQ multiplex PCR, and its TCRdb copy is limited to in-frame clones, with some not included. The sample holds about 80,000 clones, around 92% seen once. The sequenced material came from blood. Receptors originate from a man between 50 and 59 years old in good health.

V is TRBV6-6 and J is TRBJ2-2, with D uncertain. This CDR3 is built from 14 residues. V was shortened by 4 bases and J by 3 bases, with 9 bases between the two germline ends. Germline V gene sequence: CDR1 MNHNY, CDR2 SVGAGI (reference sequence). The CDR3 bases are TGTGCCAGCAGTTCTAGGGAATACACCGGGGAGCTGTTTTTT. Its protein is CASSSREYTGELFF.

V gene TRBV5-1 combines with J gene TRBJ1-6; D is uncertain. CDR3 length: 14 residues. Between the trimmed V and J ends, which lost 3 bases and 7 bases, there was a span of 11 bases. In germline, CDR1 is SGHRS, CDR2 YFSETQ. The CDR3, as DNA: TGCGCCAGCAGCTCGACACGCGGGAATTCACCCCTCCACTTT. Protein sequence: CASSSTRGNSPLHF.

The rearrangement links TRBV3-1 (or the pseudogene TRBV3-2) to TRBJ1-1; D gene ambiguous. V was trimmed by 3 bases and J by 1 base, leaving 3 bases between them. This CDR3 has 12 residues. Germline loops: CDR1 LGHDT, CDR2 YNNKEL (reference sequence). The CDR3 loop reads CASSQQNTEAFF. In DNA, the CDR3 is TGTGCCAGCAGCCAGCAGAACACTGAAGCTTTCTTT.

The V gene is TRBV5-8, the J gene TRBJ1-6; tentative D call: TRBD1 (6 bases). Germline lookup yields CDR1 SGHTS and CDR2 YDEGEE. The CDR3 covers 13 residues. V was cut by 3 bases and J by 14 bases, with 15 bases left in between. The CDR3: CASSWGEGGSLHF. CDR3 sequence (DNA): TGTGCCAGCAGCTGGGGGGAGGGGGGTTCCCTCCACTTT.

The V call is TRBV4-1, the J call TRBJ1-1; unclear D gene. This CDR3 has 14 residues. Germline CDR1 reads MGHRA; CDR2 reads YSYEKL. V was shortened by 2 bases and J by 8 bases, with 15 bases between the two germline ends. CDR3 sequence reads: CASSQIRLSSEAFF. The CDR3 region has the DNA TGCGCCAGCAGCCAAATAAGGTTGAGTTCCGAAGCTTTCTTT.

This chain connects TRBV5-1 to TRBJ1-1, with 7 bases identical to TRBD1. The V gene end was trimmed by 6 bases and the J gene end by 0 bases; junction bases not matched to a gene: 11. This CDR3 is 16 amino acids long. Germline V gives CDR1 SGHRS, CDR2 YFSETQ. This CDR3 reads CASKTGQNIMNTEAFF. The CDR3 DNA follows: TGCGCCAGCAAGACGGGACAGAATATAATGAACACTGAAGCTTTCTTT.

The V gene is TRBV3-1 (or the pseudogene TRBV3-2), the J gene TRBJ2-1, with a tentative D call TRBD2 (5 bases). Germline V gene lookup returns CDR1 LGHDT and CDR2 YNNKEL (reference sequence). V dropped 4 bases and J dropped 5 bases, with 12 bases sitting between them. The CDR3 totals 14 residues. CDR3 loop: CASSPPSYHNEQFF. Here the CDR3 DNA reads TGTGCCAGCAGCCCCCCTAGCTACCACAATGAGCAGTTCTTC.

The chain carries TRBV7-9 and TRBJ2-5, with D perhaps assigned TRBD1 or TRBD2 (6 bases each). CDR1 is SEHNR and CDR2 is FQNEAQ in the germline V gene (reference sequence). This CDR3 region has 15 residues. The ends were cut back, 1 base at V and 5 bases at J, with 14 bases in the middle. The CDR3 reads CASSLVSGAEETQYF. The CDR3 region has the DNA TGTGCCAGCAGCTTAGTTTCGGGGGCAGAGGAGACCCAGTACTTC.